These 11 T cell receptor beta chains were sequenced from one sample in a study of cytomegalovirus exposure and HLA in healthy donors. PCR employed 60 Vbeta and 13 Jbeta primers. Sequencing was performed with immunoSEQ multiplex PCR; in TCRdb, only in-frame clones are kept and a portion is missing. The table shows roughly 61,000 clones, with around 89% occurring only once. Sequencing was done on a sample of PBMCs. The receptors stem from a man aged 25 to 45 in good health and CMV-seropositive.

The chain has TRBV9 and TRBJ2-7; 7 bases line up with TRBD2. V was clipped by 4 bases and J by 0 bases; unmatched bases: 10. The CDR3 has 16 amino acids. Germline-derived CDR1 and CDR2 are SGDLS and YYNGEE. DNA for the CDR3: TGTGCCAGCAGCCTGGGGGGGAGCCTTAGCTCCTACGAGCAGTACTTC. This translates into CASSLGGSLSSYEQYF.

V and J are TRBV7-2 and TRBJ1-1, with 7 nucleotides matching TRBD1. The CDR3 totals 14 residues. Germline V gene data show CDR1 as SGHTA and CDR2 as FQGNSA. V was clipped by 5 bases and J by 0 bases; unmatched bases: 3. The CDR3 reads CASSPGTVNTEAFF. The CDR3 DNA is TGTGCCAGCAGCCCCGGGACAGTGAACACTGAAGCTTTCTTT.

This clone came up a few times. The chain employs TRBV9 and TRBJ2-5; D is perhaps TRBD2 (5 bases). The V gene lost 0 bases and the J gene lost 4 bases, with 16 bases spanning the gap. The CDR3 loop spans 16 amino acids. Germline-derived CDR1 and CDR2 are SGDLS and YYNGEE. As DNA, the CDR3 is TGTGCCAGCAGCGTAGGCGTGGCGGGCTCCGGAGAGACCCAGTACTTC. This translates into CASSVGVAGSGETQYF.

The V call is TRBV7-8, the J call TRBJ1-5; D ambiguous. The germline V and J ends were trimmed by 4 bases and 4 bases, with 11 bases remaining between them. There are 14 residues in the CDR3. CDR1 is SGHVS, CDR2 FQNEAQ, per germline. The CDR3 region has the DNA TGTGCCAGCAGCTATACCTCCGAGAATCAGCCCCAGCATTTT. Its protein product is CASSYTSENQPQHF.

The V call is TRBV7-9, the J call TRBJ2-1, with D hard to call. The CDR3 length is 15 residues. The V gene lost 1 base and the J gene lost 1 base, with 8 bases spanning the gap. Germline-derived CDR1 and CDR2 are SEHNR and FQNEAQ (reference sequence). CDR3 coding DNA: TGTGCCAGCAGCTTAGGGCAGGTTTCCTACAATGAGCAGTTCTTC. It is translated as CASSLGQVSYNEQFF.

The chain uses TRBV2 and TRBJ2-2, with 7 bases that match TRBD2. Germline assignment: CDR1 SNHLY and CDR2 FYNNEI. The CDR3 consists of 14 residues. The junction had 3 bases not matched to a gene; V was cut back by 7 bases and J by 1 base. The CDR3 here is CASKKRENTGELFF. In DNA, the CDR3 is TGTGCCAGCAAAAAGCGGGAGAACACCGGGGAGCTGTTTTTT.

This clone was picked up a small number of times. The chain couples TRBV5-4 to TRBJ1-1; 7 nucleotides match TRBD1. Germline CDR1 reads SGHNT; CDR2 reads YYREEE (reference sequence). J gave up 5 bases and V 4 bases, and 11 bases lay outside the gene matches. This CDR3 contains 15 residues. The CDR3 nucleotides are TGTGCCAGCAGCCTGGAGGACAGGAGAGGTACTGAAGCTTTCTTT. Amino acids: CASSLEDRRGTEAFF. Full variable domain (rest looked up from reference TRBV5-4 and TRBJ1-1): ETGVTQSPTHLIKTRGQQVTLRCSSQSGHNTVSWYQQALGQGPQFIFQYYREEENGRGNFPPRFSGLQFPNYSSELNVNALELDDSALYLCASSLEDRRGTEAFFGQGTRLTVV.

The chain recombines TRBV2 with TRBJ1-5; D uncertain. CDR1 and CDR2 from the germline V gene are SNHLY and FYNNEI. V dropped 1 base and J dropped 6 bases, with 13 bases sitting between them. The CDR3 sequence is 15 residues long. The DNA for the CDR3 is TGTGCCAGCAGTGAAGGGTCAGTTTATACTCAGCCCCAGCATTTT. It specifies CASSEGSVYTQPQHF.

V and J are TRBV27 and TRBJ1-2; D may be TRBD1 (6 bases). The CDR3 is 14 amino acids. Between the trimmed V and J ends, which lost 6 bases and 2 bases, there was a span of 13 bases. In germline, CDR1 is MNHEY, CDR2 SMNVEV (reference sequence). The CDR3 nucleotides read TGTGCCAGCAGCGGGGGGGGCGCGAACTATGGCTACACCTTC. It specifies CASSGGGANYGYTF.

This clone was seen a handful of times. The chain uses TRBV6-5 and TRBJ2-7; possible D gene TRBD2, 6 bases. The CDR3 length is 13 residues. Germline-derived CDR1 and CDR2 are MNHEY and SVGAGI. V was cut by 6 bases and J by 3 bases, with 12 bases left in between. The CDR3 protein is CASSPGVSYEQYF. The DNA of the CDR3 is TGTGCCAGCAGCCCGGGAGTCAGCTACGAGCAGTACTTC.

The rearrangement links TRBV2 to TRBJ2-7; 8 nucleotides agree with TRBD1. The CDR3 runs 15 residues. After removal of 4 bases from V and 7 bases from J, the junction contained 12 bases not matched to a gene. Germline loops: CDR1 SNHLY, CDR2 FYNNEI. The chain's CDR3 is CASSGLRQGHEEQYF. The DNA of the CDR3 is TGTGCCAGCAGTGGCCTTAGACAGGGGCACGAAGAGCAGTACTTC.